The 23 T cell receptor beta chains in this list originate from one sample, sequenced in a study of identical twins. TCRdb reprocessed the 5' RACE reads with MiXCR, giving one entry per CDR3 protein. The sample lists 1.5 million to 2 million distinct CDR3 sequences, around a third occurring once. The material sequenced was cord blood. The receptors originated from a newborn girl in good health.

This clonotype has just a few counts. The chain carries TRBV27 and TRBJ2-7, with 11 bases aligning to TRBD2. The germline V gene encodes CDR1 MNHEY and CDR2 SMNVEV (reference sequence). With 5 bases clipped from V and 2 bases from J, the junction kept 2 bases outside the gene matches. CDR3 size: 14 residues. The CDR3 sequence is CASSATSGTYEQYF. The CDR3 nucleotides read TGTGCCAGCAGTGCGACTAGCGGGACCTACGAGCAGTACTTC.

The DNA of the CDR3 is TGCAGTGCGATTACAGGGGGCAACTATGGCTACACCTTC. As protein: CSAITGGNYGYTF. The chain couples TRBV20-1 to TRBJ1-2; TRBD1 matches 9 bases. V shed 6 bases and J 2 bases; nucleotides not matched to a gene: 4. The CDR3 has 13 residues. Germline V gene data show CDR1 as DFQATT and CDR2 as SNEGSKA (reference sequence).

This clonotype was detected ten times or more. This sequence joins TRBV28 and TRBJ2-7; 11 nucleotides align to TRBD1. Germline assignment: CDR1 MDHEN and CDR2 SYDVKM. The CDR3 is 15 amino acids. V trimming: 10 bases; J trimming: 4 bases; junction bases outside the gene matches: 12. The CDR3 nucleotides read TGTGCCACCCTAAACCGGGACAGGGGGTGGTACGAGCAGTACTTC. Protein product: CATLNRDRGWYEQYF.

The chain couples TRBV6-2 or TRBV6-3 to TRBJ2-1; a weak D match, TRBD2 (6 bases). Germline loops: CDR1 MNHEY, CDR2 SVGEGT. Trimming cost V 6 bases and J 6 bases, with 18 bases left between them. This CDR3 has 15 residues. The CDR3 nucleotides are TGTGCCAGCAGCCGATCGGCTAGCGTGGGCAATGAGCAGTTCTTC. This translates into CASSRSASVGNEQFF.

The chain couples TRBV5-1 to TRBJ2-2, with 8 bases identical to TRBD1. CDR3 size: 14 residues. The germline V gene encodes CDR1 SGHRS and CDR2 YFSETQ. V trimming: 0 bases; J trimming: 6 bases; junction bases outside the gene matches: 1. The CDR3 protein is CASSLEQGAGELFF. The CDR3 DNA is TGCGCCAGCAGCTTGGAACAGGGGGCCGGGGAGCTGTTTTTT.

Here the CDR3 DNA reads TGTGCCAGCAGCCTTGAGCCTATTCTAGCGAACACAGATACGCAGTATTTT. Its protein product is CASSLEPILANTDTQYF. V and J are TRBV4-2 and TRBJ2-3; maybe TRBD2 (6 bases). Germline V gene data show CDR1 as LGHNA and CDR2 as YNFKEQ. The V end lost 4 bases, the J end lost 2 bases, and 19 bases lay between the germline ends. The CDR3 covers 17 residues.

This chain uses TRBV20-1 with TRBJ1-2, with D possibly matching TRBD1 (6 bases). In germline, CDR1 is DFQATT, CDR2 SNEGSKA (reference sequence). CDR3 length: 13 residues. The CDR3 DNA is TGCAGCGCACTCAGGGGTCTCGACTATGGCTACACCTTC. Its protein is CSALRGLDYGYTF.

V gene TRBV11-2 combines with J gene TRBJ2-7, with 7 bases identical to TRBD2. The germline V gene encodes CDR1 SGHAT and CDR2 FQNNGV. The CDR3 has 15 residues. V lost 4 bases, J lost 0 bases, and 6 bases stayed unmatched. The CDR3 here is CASSYSGRVSYEQYF. DNA of the CDR3: TGTGCCAGCAGCTACTCGGGGAGGGTCTCCTACGAGCAGTACTTC.

This clonotype appeared a few times. The chain is built from TRBV28 and TRBJ2-1; 15 nucleotides agree with TRBD2. CDR3 length: 15 amino acids. V shed 5 bases, J shed 9 bases, and the junction held 5 bases outside the gene matches. CDR1 is MDHEN and CDR2 is SYDVKM in the germline V gene. CDR3 protein: CASSPRTSGRVEQFF. The CDR3 DNA follows: TGTGCCAGCAGTCCGAGGACTAGCGGGAGGGTTGAGCAGTTCTTC.

The chain carries TRBV6-5 and TRBJ1-1; D call uncertain. Germline lookup yields CDR1 MNHEY and CDR2 SVGAGI. With 10 bases removed from V and 0 bases from J, the gap between germline ends came to 12 bases. The CDR3 is 13 amino acids. CDR3: CATSGQMNTEAFF. CDR3 DNA: TGTGCCACTTCGGGCCAAATGAACACTGAAGCTTTCTTT.

This clonotype has only a few counts. This chain joins TRBV3-1 and TRBJ1-2; possible D gene TRBD1, 6 bases. V was cut by 0 bases and J by 7 bases, with 18 bases left in between. Germline CDR1 and CDR2: LGHDT and YNNKEL (reference sequence). The CDR3 contains 16 residues. The CDR3: CASSQERVRGDSGYTF. The CDR3 region has the DNA TGTGCCAGCAGCCAAGAGCGTGTGAGGGGGGATTCTGGCTACACCTTC.

The chain is built from TRBV27 and TRBJ1-1; D is undetermined. The CDR3 has 14 residues. The germline gives CDR1 MNHEY, CDR2 SMNVEV (reference sequence). The V end was cut by 2 bases, the J end by 8 bases, with 15 bases between. The DNA of the CDR3 is TGTGCCAGCAGTTTACCGTCCGTGTCAGGAGAAGCTTTCTTT. Translated: CASSLPSVSGEAFF.

V and J are TRBV4-2 and TRBJ2-4; D possibly matches TRBD1 or TRBD2 (5 bases each). Germline V CDR1 and CDR2: LGHNA, YNFKEQ. With 7 bases removed from V and 0 bases from J, the gap between germline ends came to 13 bases. This CDR3 region has 15 residues. CDR3: CASKGSLLAKNIQYF. DNA of the CDR3: TGTGCCAGCAAGGGGAGCCTTCTAGCCAAAAACATTCAGTACTTC.

This chain joins TRBV6-5 and TRBJ1-6, with D possibly matching TRBD1 (5 bases). The CDR3 is made up of 14 amino acids. Germline values: CDR1 MNHEY, CDR2 SVGAGI. The V gene lost 5 bases and the J gene lost 5 bases, with 10 bases spanning the gap. For the CDR3, the DNA is TGTGCCAGCAGTGCCAGGGTGAATAATTCACCCCTCCACTTT. Translation: CASSARVNNSPLHF.

This clonotype was picked up a small number of times. This sequence joins TRBV20-1 and TRBJ2-3; D is ambiguous. Germline V gene lookup returns CDR1 DFQATT and CDR2 SNEGSKA (reference sequence). The CDR3 has 13 amino acids. V was cut by 4 bases and J by 0 bases, with 8 bases left in between. As DNA, the CDR3 is TGCAGTGCTAACACTCCTAGCACAGATACGCAGTATTTT. Amino acids: CSANTPSTDTQYF.

This clonotype was observed a few times. The rearrangement links TRBV27 to TRBJ2-5; perhaps TRBD1 as D (6 bases). The V end was cut by 2 bases, the J end by 6 bases, with 16 bases between. The germline gives CDR1 MNHEY, CDR2 SMNVEV (reference sequence). The CDR3 spans 15 residues. The CDR3 coding sequence is TGTGCCAGCAGTTTAGCGGTTGGGGGCAAAAAGACCCAGTACTTC. Protein product: CASSLAVGGKKTQYF.

This clonotype showed up just once. The V call is TRBV28, the J call TRBJ2-1; D not resolved. With 7 bases removed from V and 0 bases from J, the gap between germline ends came to 13 bases. The CDR3 loop spans 15 amino acids. The V gene's germline CDR1 is MDHEN and CDR2 SYDVKM. CDR3 loop: CASTILPSSYNEQFF. The CDR3 DNA is TGTGCCAGCACCATCCTTCCGAGCTCCTACAATGAGCAGTTCTTC.

This clonotype was picked up a small number of times. The chain links TRBV6-6 to TRBJ1-5, with D possibly matching TRBD1 (5 bases). CDR1 and CDR2 from the germline V gene are MNHNY and SVGAGI (reference sequence). Trimming took 8 bases from V and 0 from J, leaving 17 bases between them. The CDR3 sequence is 16 residues long. The CDR3 loop is CASRSDSPNSNQPQHF. The CDR3 DNA reads TGTGCCAGCCGGTCTGACAGCCCTAATAGCAATCAGCCCCAGCATTTT.

This clonotype was detected a few times. This sequence joins TRBV20-1 and TRBJ2-7; 11 bases align to TRBD2. CDR1 is DFQATT, CDR2 SNEGSKA, per germline (reference sequence). V lost 5 bases to trimming and J lost 5 bases; unmatched junction nucleotides: 8. CDR3 size: 14 residues. The DNA for the CDR3 is TGCAGTGCTCGTACTAGCGGGAGCGTCAACGAGCAGTACTTC. This encodes CSARTSGSVNEQYF.

This clonotype was recorded a few times. The chain is built from TRBV20-1 and TRBJ2-7; D might be TRBD1 (6 bases). The CDR3 consists of 14 residues. Germline-derived CDR1 and CDR2 are DFQATT and SNEGSKA (reference sequence). V dropped 1 base and J dropped 5 bases, with 15 bases sitting between them. The CDR3 here is CSARGAVGGNEQYF. The CDR3 nucleotides are TGCAGTGCTAGAGGCGCGGTAGGGGGAAACGAGCAGTACTTC.

The rearrangement links TRBV20-1 to TRBJ2-3, with 10 bases aligning to TRBD1. Unmatched junction bases numbered 2, after V lost 5 bases and J lost 0 bases. In germline, CDR1 is DFQATT, CDR2 SNEGSKA (reference sequence). This CDR3 region has 14 residues. The CDR3 sequence: CSAGDRGSTDTQYF. The CDR3 DNA reads as TGCAGTGCTGGGGACAGGGGAAGCACAGATACGCAGTATTTT.

This chain connects TRBV5-1 to TRBJ2-3; D remains ambiguous. The CDR3 is 15 residues long. CDR1 and CDR2 (germline): SGHRS, YFSETQ. Trimming left V 0 bases short and J 0 bases short, with 8 bases between. CDR3 nucleotides: TGCGCCAGCAGCTTGGACACCCCTAGCACAGATACGCAGTATTTT. Protein sequence: CASSLDTPSTDTQYF.

This clonotype has only a few counts. This chain connects TRBV6-1 to TRBJ1-6; weak D call: TRBD1 (5 bases). CDR1 is MNHNS, CDR2 SASEGT, per germline. V lost 0 bases, J lost 4 bases, and 7 bases lay in between. The CDR3 is 15 residues long. The CDR3 spells CASSEAGQYNSPLHF. CDR3 nucleotides: TGTGCCAGCAGTGAAGCGGGGCAGTATAATTCACCCCTCCACTTT.